This TCR beta chain was sequenced during a study of T cell changes during pregnancy in multiple sclerosis. Here immunoSEQ multiplex PCR was the method, and the copy in TCRdb shows in-frame clones only, minus some. This sample has around 100,000 clones, with 92% found just once. Trimming pared 4 bases from V and 4 bases from J, leaving 22 bases between. Per germline, CDR1 SGHNT and CDR2 YYREEE (reference sequence). The CDR3 sequence is 17 residues long. The sample was peripheral blood, taken after pregnancy. V and J are TRBV5-4 and TRBJ2-3; TRBD1 might be the D (6 bases). The clonotype was recovered from a female donor with multiple sclerosis, enrolled in a pregnancy study. The CDR3 sequence is CASSLGKNRDVADTQYF. Written as DNA, the CDR3 is TGTGCCAGCAGCCTGGGTAAAAACAGGGATGTGGCAGATACGCAGTATTTT.